This TCR beta chain was obtained from a study of T-cell memory formation after mild COVID-19. General observations from the study: The appearance of some responding clones in pre-infection memory suggested that cross-reactive memory joined. Contracting CD4+ clones sat mainly in CM and EM; CD8+ in EMRA.

Each CDR3 protein gets one entry after TCRdb re-called the 5' RACE reads with MiXCR. The table includes about 200,000 distinct CDR3 sequences, 9.5% detected once. This clonotype was detected many times. What it binds is unknown. The sequenced material came from PBMCs or a T cell subset sorted from them (not recorded which). The clonotype was recovered from a man aged 18 to 30 who had mild COVID-19 (a few samples of this study predate the infection). Cell type and time point are not known.

As DNA, the CDR3 is TGCAGCGTTGACCTGGGTACCCAGTACTTC. It codes for CSVDLGTQYF. The chain employs TRBV29-1 and TRBJ2-5; D gene uncertain. Germline V lookup: CDR1 SQVTM, CDR2 ANQGSEA. There are 10 residues in the CDR3. V was clipped by 3 bases and J by 8 bases, with 7 bases between them.